The 13 T cell receptor beta chains below come from one sample, sequenced in a study of T cells in Graves' hyperthyroidism and ophthalmopathy. Researchers took RNA transcripts and amplified the TCR beta CDR3 regions from them. With the HTBI primer set, the TCR CDR3 went through a first round of RT-PCR. Using its own MiXCR run on the multiplex PCR reads, TCRdb lists one record per CDR3 protein. In the table there are hundreds of thousands of distinct CDR3 sequences, 15% to 20% of which are singletons. The specimen was blood. These receptors all stem from a young woman with Graves' hyperthyroidism.

This clonotype was counted ten times or more. V gene TRBV2 combines with J gene TRBJ2-1; no clear D. V lost 5 bases and J 6 bases, leaving 17 bases between the germline ends. The CDR3 runs 15 residues. Germline V gene lookup returns CDR1 SNHLY and CDR2 FYNNEI. The CDR3 protein is CASSWTPPWGNEQFF. In nucleotides, the CDR3 is TGTGCCAGCAGTTGGACCCCCCCATGGGGCAATGAGCAGTTCTTC.

CDR3 DNA: TGCGCCAGCAGCATCCTTCCCCCCGGGAGGAGCACAGATACGCAGTATTTT. Protein sequence: CASSILPPGRSTDTQYF. This chain connects TRBV5-1 to TRBJ2-3; TRBD2 matches 7 bases. The germline CDR1 and CDR2 sequences are SGHRS and YFSETQ. V was clipped by 4 bases and J by 0 bases; unmatched bases: 11. This CDR3 region has 17 residues.

Concerning this clonotype itself: With a much larger clone just one base away, this may be a read error. The rearrangement joins TRBV11-1 to TRBJ1-1; a weak D match, TRBD1 (6 bases). CDR1 and CDR2 from the germline V gene are SGHAT and FQDESV (reference sequence). The CDR3 is made up of 15 amino acids. With 6 bases removed from V and 3 bases from J, the gap between germline ends came to 17 bases. CDR3 sequence: CASSEVGGLDTEAFF. In DNA, the CDR3 is TGTGCCAGCAGTGAAGTGGGGGGCCTAGACACTGAAGCTTTCTTT.

This clonotype was seen a handful of times. This rearrangement joins TRBV15 to TRBJ1-5; D gene unclear. The V gene lost 0 bases and the J gene lost 0 bases, with 6 bases spanning the gap. Germline-derived CDR1 and CDR2 are LNHNV and YYDKDF (reference sequence). The CDR3 has 15 residues. The CDR3 reads CATSRDSYSNQPQHF. The CDR3 nucleotides read TGTGCCACCAGCAGAGACAGTTATAGCAATCAGCCCCAGCATTTT.

This clonotype was recorded at least ten times. This chain joins TRBV12-5 and TRBJ2-1; 7 bases fit TRBD1. The CDR3 consists of 13 residues. CDR1 is LGHNT and CDR2 is FRNRAP in the germline V gene. Trimming at V came to 1 base and at J to 7 bases, leaving 1 base not matched to a gene. CDR3 sequence: CASGLDRGNEQFF. In DNA form, the CDR3 reads TGTGCTAGTGGTTTGGACAGGGGTAATGAGCAGTTCTTC.

This clonotype has at least ten counts. The chain joins TRBV2 to TRBJ2-5; D is possibly TRBD2 (6 bases). The CDR3 spans 13 residues. Germline loops: CDR1 SNHLY, CDR2 FYNNEI. The V gene lost 2 bases and the J gene lost 7 bases, with 11 bases spanning the gap. The CDR3: CASSEIQEGTQYF. CDR3 nucleotides: TGTGCCAGCAGTGAAATCCAGGAGGGGACCCAGTACTTC.

This sequence joins TRBV3-1 and TRBJ2-1; 7 positions match TRBD2. In germline, CDR1 is LGHDT, CDR2 YNNKEL (reference sequence). The CDR3 is made up of 18 amino acids. The ends lost 0 bases at V and 8 bases at J; junction bases unmatched: 16. In DNA form, the CDR3 reads TGTGCCAGCAGCCAAGACTCCCCTAGCGGAGCCGGGATGGATGAGCAGTTCTTC. Its translation: CASSQDSPSGAGMDEQFF.

The rearrangement uses TRBV6-1 and TRBJ1-3; D possibly corresponds to TRBD1 (5 bases). The CDR3 contains 13 residues. Germline loops: CDR1 MNHNS, CDR2 SASEGT. Trimming took 8 bases from V and 8 from J, leaving 16 bases between them. CDR3 bases: TGTGCCAGCTCCCGGGGGGTAAAGGACACCATATATTTT. This encodes CASSRGVKDTIYF.

The chain recombines TRBV27 with TRBJ2-2; D perhaps matches TRBD2 (5 bases). Germline values: CDR1 MNHEY, CDR2 SMNVEV (reference sequence). V lost 10 bases, J lost 6 bases, and 9 bases lay in between. This CDR3 has 11 amino acids. The DNA for the CDR3 is TGTGCCACCGGGGTCGCCGGGGAGCTGTTTTTT. Residues: CATGVAGELFF.

Regarding this clonotype: At one end, the junction sequence differs from germline, possibly due to a read error. The rearrangement joins TRBV6-1 to TRBJ2-4; 8 bases are a match to TRBD2. Germline CDR1 is MNHNS and CDR2 is SASEGT. This CDR3 has 16 amino acids. The CDR3 DNA is TGTGCCAGCAGTAGGGGGACTAGAATAGCCAAAAACATTCGGTACTTC. It yields the protein CASSRGTRIAKNIRYF.

This clonotype was observed a few times. The chain employs TRBV5-1 and TRBJ1-4, with 11 nucleotides matching TRBD1. CDR3 length equals 15 residues. CDR1 and CDR2 (germline): SGHRS, YFSETQ. Unmatched junction bases numbered 9, after V lost 3 bases and J lost 11 bases. CDR3 loop: CASSSPGTGGTKLFF. CDR3 sequence (DNA): TGCGCCAGCAGCTCCCCAGGGACAGGGGGGACTAAACTGTTTTTT.

This clonotype was picked up a small number of times. This chain uses TRBV12-3 or TRBV12-4 with TRBJ1-6; D is possibly TRBD1 (5 bases). This CDR3 region has 15 residues. The V end lost 5 bases, the J end lost 7 bases, and 15 bases lay between the germline ends. The CDR3 loop is CASSDTGTQNSPLHF. CDR3 DNA sequence: TGTGCCAGCAGTGACACCGGGACCCAAAATTCACCCCTCCACTTT.

This clonotype has a count of ten or more. The chain links TRBV20-1 to TRBJ2-1; 15 bases agree with TRBD2. Germline CDR1 is DFQATT and CDR2 is SNEGSKA (reference sequence). The CDR3 is 19 amino acids. With 3 bases clipped from V and 0 bases from J, the junction kept 9 bases outside the gene matches. This CDR3 reads CSARPPGLAGGGSYNEQFF. CDR3 nucleotides: TGCAGTGCTAGGCCTCCGGGACTAGCGGGAGGTGGCTCCTACAATGAGCAGTTCTTC.